Detailed here is one T cell receptor beta chain. Its antigen is unknown. No quality values exist for individual bases; no much larger clone is one base distant. These data belong to a study of T cell responses to AZD1222 COVID-19 vaccine (dated by TCRdb to the early 2020s). General notes on the study: Because spike-specific TCR depth and breadth did not differ between the two schedules, AZD1222 recipients who got a second dose at roughly 4 weeks were pooled with those who got a second dose at roughly 12 weeks. A total of approximately 240 trial participants underwent TCR sequencing, of whom approximately 200 had received two doses of AZD1222 and about 25 had received two doses of the MenACWY control vaccine. Trial participants were enrolled into age subgroups of 18-55, 56-69 and 70-plus years, which contained roughly 150, 30 and 60 TCR-sequenced participants, respectively.

Points the paper makes about the study in general: Participants were mostly white British and included more females than males, and it was suggested by the authors that clonal diversity may have been underestimated. The 56-69-year group was small, and its depth increase did not reach significance, likely because of low power. Epitopes outside the regions mutated in the B.1.351 and B.1.1.7 variants were reportedly recognized by nearly half of the unique spike-specific TCRs. A significant rise in spike-specific TCR breadth and depth was observed after two AZD1222 doses relative to day 0 and relative to MenACWY recipients. Because no day 14 peak-response samples were available, the repertoires could be characterized only after the peak T cell response. Conclusions about previously exposed vaccinees were limited because only a handful of AZD1222 recipients were SARS-CoV-2 seropositive at baseline. Vaccine-associated CD4 TCRs spanned the whole spike protein, with dominant responses in regions 160-218 and 743-854.

For this chain, trimming is 5 bases at the V end and 5 bases at the J end, and the number of junction bases without a gene match is 13. The CDR3 goes from the cysteine to the phenylalanine over 16 residues. Of all the DNA, just the CDR3 is kept, 48 bases in frame from base 1. Via the germline V gene, CDR1 is SGHVS and CDR2 FNYEAQ. The time point label of this sample denotes: baseline before first vaccination. Vaccinee samples came from UK trials COV001 and COV002, including a single-blind randomized controlled phase 2/3 trial of AZD1222 (ChAdOx1 nCoV-19) in healthy adults. Trial participant PBMC samples were collected at day 0 and day 28 after the second dose for TCRbeta chain sequencing. The CDR3 regions of human TCRbeta chains were subjected to immunosequencing. In the paper's pipeline: TCRs in the repertoires were matched against a reference library of SARS-CoV-2-specific TCRs that had been generated with the MIRA antigen-specificity platform. Breadth was defined as the fraction of unique TCRs that were SARS-CoV-2-associated, and depth was defined as the fraction of total T cells that were SARS-CoV-2-associated. Using the MIRA data, each spike-specific TCR was assigned both to the spike region to which the TCR was reactive and to a CD4 or CD8 class. Log10-transformed breadth and depth values were compared by one-way ANOVA with Sidak's multiple comparisons tests. TCRdb stores this immuneACCESS table with in-frame sequences only. Part of the clones is absent; in the studies checked, under half of the shortfall reflects unresolved V genes, and no reason is known for the rest. The DNA was the basis for D and trimming; V, J and clone size are from that table. Within this sample are tens of thousands of clones, with around 90% of them counted one time only. Of the sample, approximately 2% falls within the top ten clones.

Sequenced here: peripheral blood, sampled on day 0 of AZD1222 vaccination. The receptor comes from an adult in good health. The chain links TRBV7-6 with TRBJ2-7, with TRBD2 identical over 9 junction bases. The CDR3 sequence is CASSPSSGGISHEQYF. The DNA is TGTGCCAGCAGCCCTTCCAGCGGGGGGATTAGCCACGAGCAGTACTTC. Reference TRBV7-6 and TRBJ2-7 genes cover what lies past the CDR3, so the full variable domain is GAGVSQSPRYKVTKRGQDVALRCDPISGHVSLYWYRQALGQGPEFLTYFNYEAQQDKSGLPNDRFSAERPEGSISTLTIQRTEQRDSAMYRCASSPSSGGISHEQYFGPGTRLTVT.